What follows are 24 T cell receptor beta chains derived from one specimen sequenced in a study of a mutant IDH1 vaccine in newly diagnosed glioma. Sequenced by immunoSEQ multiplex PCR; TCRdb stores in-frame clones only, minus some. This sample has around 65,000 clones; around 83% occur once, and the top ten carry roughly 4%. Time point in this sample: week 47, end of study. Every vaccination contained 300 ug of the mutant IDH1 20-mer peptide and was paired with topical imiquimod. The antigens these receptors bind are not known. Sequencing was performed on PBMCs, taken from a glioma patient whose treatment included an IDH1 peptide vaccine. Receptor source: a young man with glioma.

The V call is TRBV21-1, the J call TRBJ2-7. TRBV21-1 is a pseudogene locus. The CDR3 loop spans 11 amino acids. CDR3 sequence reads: CASTPEYEQYF. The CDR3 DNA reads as TGTGCCAGCACCCCAGAGTACGAGCAGTACTTC.

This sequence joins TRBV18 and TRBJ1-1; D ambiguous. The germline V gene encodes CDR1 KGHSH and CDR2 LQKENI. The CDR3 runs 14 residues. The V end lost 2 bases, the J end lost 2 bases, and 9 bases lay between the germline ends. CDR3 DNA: TGTGCCAGCTCACCAGTTTTTGGTAACACTGAAGCTTTCTTT. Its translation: CASSPVFGNTEAFF. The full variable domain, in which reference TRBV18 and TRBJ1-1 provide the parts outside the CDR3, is NAGVMQNPRHLVRRRGQEARLRCSPMKGHSHVYWYRQLPEEGLKFMVYLQKENIIDESGMPKERFSAEFPKEGPSILRIQQVVRGDSAAYFCASSPVFGNTEAFFGQGTRLTVV.

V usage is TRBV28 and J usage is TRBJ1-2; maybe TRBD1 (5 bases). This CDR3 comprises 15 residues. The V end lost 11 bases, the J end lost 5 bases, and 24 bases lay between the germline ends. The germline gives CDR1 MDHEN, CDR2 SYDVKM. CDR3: CAAEEGKGPRYGYTF. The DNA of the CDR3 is TGTGCCGCTGAGGAGGGCAAGGGACCCAGGTATGGCTACACCTTC.

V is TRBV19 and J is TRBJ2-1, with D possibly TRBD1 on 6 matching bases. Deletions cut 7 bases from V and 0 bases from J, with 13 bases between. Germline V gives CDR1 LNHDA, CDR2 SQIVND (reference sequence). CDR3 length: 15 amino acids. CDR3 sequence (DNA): TGTGCCAGTACCAAAGGACAGAGCTCCTACAATGAGCAGTTCTTC. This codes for CASTKGQSSYNEQFF.

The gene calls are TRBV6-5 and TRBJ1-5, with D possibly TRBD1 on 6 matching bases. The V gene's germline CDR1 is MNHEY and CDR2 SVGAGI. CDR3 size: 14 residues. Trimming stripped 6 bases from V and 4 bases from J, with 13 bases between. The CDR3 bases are TGTGCCAGCAGATTCAGGGGACGGAATCAGCCCCAGCATTTT. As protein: CASRFRGRNQPQHF.

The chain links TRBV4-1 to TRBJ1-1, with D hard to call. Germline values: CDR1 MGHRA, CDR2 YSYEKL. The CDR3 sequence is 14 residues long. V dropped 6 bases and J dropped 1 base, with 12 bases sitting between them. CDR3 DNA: TGCGCCAGCAGGGGCCCTTTGAGGAACACTGAAGCTTTCTTT. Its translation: CASRGPLRNTEAFF.

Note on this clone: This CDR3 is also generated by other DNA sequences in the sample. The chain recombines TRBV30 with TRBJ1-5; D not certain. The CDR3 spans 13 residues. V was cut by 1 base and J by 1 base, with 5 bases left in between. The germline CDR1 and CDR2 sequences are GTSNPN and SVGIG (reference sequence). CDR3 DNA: TGTGCCTGGAGTGCCGACAGCAATCAGCCCCAGCATTTT. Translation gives CAWSADSNQPQHF.

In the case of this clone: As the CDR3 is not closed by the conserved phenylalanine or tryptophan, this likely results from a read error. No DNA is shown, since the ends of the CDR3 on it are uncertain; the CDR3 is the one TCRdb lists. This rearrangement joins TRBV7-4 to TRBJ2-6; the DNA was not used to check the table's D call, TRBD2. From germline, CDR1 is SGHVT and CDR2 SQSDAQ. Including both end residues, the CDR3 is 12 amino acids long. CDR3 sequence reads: CASSSASSAHKV.

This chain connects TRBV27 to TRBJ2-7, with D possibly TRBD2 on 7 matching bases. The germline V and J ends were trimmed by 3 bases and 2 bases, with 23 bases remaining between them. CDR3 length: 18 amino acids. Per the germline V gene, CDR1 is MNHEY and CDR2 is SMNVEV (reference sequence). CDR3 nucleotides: TGTGCCAGCAGTTTCCGGAGGCCCGCGGGGGCGATTACCTACGAGCAGTACTTC. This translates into CASSFRRPAGAITYEQYF.

Here the CDR3 DNA reads TGTGCCAGTAGGTCGAACAGGGGGCCTCTACAGGGTTACGAGCAGTACTTC. It yields the protein CASRSNRGPLQGYEQYF. J is TRBJ2-7 and V is TRBV19; 9 bases fit TRBD1. The germline gives CDR1 LNHDA, CDR2 SQIVND (reference sequence). J lost 4 bases, V lost 6 bases, and 16 bases had no gene match. The CDR3 totals 17 residues.

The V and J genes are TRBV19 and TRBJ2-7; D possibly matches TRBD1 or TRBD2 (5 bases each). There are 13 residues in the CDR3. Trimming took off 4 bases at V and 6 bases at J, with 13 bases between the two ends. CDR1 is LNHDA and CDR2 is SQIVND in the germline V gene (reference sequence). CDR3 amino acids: CASSSYPGGEQYF. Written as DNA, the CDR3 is TGTGCCAGTAGTAGCTATCCTGGGGGCGAGCAGTACTTC.

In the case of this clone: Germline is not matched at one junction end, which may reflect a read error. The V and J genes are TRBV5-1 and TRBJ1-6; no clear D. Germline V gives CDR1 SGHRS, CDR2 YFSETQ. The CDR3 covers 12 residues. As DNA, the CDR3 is TGCGCCAGCAGCCTGTATAATTCACCCCTCTACTTT. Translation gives CASSLYNSPLYF.

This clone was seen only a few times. This CDR3 is CASSPLHTEQPQHF. The CDR3 DNA sequence: TGTGCCAGCAGCCCCCTTCACACCGAGCAGCCCCAGCATTTT. The chain carries TRBV21-1 and TRBJ1-5. TRBV21-1 is noted as a pseudogene. The CDR3 sequence is 14 residues long.

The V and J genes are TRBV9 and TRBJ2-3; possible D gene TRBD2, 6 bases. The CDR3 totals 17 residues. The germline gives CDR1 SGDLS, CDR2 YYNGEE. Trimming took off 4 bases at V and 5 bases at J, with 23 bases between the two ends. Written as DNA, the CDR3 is TGTGCCAGCAGCCCTTACGGCGGGGAGCGGATAAAAGATACGCAGTATTTT. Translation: CASSPYGGERIKDTQYF. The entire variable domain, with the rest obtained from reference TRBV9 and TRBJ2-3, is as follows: DSGVTQTPKHLITATGQRVTLRCSPRSGDLSVYWYQQSLDQGLQFLIQYYNGEERAKGNILERFSAQQFPDLHSELNLSSLELGDSALYFCASSPYGGERIKDTQYFGPGTRLTVL.

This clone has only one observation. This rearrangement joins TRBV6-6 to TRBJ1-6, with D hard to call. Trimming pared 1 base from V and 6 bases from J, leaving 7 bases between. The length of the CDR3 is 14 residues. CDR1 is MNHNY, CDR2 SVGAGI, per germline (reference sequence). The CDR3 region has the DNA TGTGCCAGCAGTTACTATCCCCTTAATTCACCCCTCCACTTT. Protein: CASSYYPLNSPLHF.

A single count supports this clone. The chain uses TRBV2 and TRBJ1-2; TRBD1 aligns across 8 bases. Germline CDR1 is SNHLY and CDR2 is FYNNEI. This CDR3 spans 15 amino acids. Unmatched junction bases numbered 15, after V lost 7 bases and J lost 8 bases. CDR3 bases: TGTGCCAGCAAGGACAGGGTTAGGGACCTTGAAGGCTACACCTTC. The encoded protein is CASKDRVRDLEGYTF.

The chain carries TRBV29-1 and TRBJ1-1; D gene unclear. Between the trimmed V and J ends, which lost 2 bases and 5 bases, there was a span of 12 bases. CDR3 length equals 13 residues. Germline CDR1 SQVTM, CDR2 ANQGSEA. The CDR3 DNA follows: TGCAGCGTTGAACTGGGCCAAGCGACTGAAGCTTTCTTT. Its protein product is CSVELGQATEAFF.

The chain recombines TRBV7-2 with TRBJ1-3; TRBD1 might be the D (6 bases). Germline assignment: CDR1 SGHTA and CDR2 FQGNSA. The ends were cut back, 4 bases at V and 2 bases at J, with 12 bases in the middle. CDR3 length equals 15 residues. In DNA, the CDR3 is TGTGCCAGCAGCTCGAAGGGGGAAACTGGAAACACCATATATTTT. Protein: CASSSKGETGNTIYF.

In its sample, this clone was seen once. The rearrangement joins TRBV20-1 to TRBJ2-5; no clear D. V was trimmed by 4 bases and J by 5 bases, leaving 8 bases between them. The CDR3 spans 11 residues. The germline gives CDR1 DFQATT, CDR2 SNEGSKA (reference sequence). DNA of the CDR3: TGCAGTGCTAAAAACGGGGAGACCCAGTACTTC. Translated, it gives CSAKNGETQYF.

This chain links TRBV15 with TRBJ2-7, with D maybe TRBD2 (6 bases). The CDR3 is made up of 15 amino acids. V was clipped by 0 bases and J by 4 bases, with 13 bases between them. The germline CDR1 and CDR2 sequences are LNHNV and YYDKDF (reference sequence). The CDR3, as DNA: TGTGCCACCAGCAGAGATCCCGGGGGACCGTACGAGCAGTACTTC. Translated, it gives CATSRDPGGPYEQYF.

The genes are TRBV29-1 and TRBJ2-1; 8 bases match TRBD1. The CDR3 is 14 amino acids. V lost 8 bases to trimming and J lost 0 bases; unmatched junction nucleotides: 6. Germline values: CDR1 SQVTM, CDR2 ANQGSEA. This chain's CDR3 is CSSRTGYSYNEQFF. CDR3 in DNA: TGCAGCTCACGGACAGGGTACTCCTACAATGAGCAGTTCTTC.

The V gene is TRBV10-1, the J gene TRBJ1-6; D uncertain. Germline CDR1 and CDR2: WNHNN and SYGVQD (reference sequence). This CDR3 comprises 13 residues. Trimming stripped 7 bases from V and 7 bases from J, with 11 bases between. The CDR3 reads CASTADRNSPLHF. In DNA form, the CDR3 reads TGCGCCAGCACAGCAGACCGGAATTCACCCCTCCACTTT.

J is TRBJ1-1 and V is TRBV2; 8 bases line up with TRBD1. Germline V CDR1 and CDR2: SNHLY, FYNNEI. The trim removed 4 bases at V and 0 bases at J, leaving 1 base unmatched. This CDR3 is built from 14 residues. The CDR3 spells CASSGQGMNTEAFF. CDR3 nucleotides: TGTGCCAGCAGTGGACAGGGGATGAACACTGAAGCTTTCTTT.

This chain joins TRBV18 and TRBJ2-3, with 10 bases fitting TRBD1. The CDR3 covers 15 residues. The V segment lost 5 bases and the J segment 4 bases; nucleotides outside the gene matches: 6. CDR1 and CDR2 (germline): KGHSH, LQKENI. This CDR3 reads CASSYRDRGSDTQYF. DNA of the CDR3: TGTGCCAGCTCATACCGGGACAGGGGATCAGATACGCAGTATTTT.